The sequence of this T cell receptor (beta chain) was determined in a study of blood T cell repertoires in COVID-19. The germline V gene has CDR1 LGHDT and CDR2 YNNKEL (reference sequence). The V end was cut by 5 bases, the J end by 1 base, with 9 bases between. CDR3 length: 15 residues. TCRdb keeps only in-frame clones here, not all; method: immunoSEQ multiplex PCR. The sample has 200,000 to 250,000 clones, about 88% seen once. Sequencing was carried out using peripheral blood. The clonotype originates from a man in his forties or fifties with COVID-19, enrolled during active disease. The chain has TRBV3-1 (or the pseudogene TRBV3-2) and TRBJ2-6; tentative D call: TRBD1 (6 bases). The CDR3 region has the DNA TGTGCCAGCAGCTATAGGGGGTCTGGGGCCAACGTCCTGACTTTC. Protein sequence: CASSYRGSGANVLTF.